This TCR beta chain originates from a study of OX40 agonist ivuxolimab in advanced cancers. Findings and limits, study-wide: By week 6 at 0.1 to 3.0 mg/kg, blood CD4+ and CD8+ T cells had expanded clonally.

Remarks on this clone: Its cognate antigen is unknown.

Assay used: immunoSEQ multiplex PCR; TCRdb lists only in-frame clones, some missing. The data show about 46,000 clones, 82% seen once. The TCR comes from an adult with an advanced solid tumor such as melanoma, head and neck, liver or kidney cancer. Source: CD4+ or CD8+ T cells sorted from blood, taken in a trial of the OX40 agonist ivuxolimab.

CDR3 in amino acids: CASGQDYEQYF. CDR3 in DNA: TGTGCCTCGGGACAGGACTACGAGCAGTACTTC. This chain joins TRBV10-3 and TRBJ2-7; 8 bases fit TRBD1. Germline-derived CDR1 and CDR2 are ENHRY and SYGVKD. Trimming took 11 bases from V and 3 from J; bases not matched to a gene: 3. CDR3 length equals 11 residues.